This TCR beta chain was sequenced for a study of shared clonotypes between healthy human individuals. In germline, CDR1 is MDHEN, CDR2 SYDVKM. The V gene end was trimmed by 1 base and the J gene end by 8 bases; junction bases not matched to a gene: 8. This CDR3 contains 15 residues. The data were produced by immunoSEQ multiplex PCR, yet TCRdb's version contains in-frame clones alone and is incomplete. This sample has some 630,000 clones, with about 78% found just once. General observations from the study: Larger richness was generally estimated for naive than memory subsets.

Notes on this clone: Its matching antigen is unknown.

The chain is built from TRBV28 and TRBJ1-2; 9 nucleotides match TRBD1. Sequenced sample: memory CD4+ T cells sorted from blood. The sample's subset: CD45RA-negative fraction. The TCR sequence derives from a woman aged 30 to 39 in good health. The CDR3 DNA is TGTGCCAGCAGTTTATCGGACAGGGGTAGTTGGGGCTACACCTTC. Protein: CASSLSDRGSWGYTF.